This T cell receptor (beta chain) stems from a study of Ad26.COV2.S vaccination and SARS-CoV-2 variants. Study-level information: Into the muscle, Ad26.COV2.S was dosed once or twice, 56 days apart. Whole-study findings and limits: Recipients given vaccine exceeded placebo recipients in spike-specific TCR breadth. Measurements of TCR breadth and depth may have given underestimates of the total T cell responses.

Details on this clone: What it recognizes is unknown.

Treatment of the sample: 15 to 20 received Ad26.COV2.S at low or high dose, single or two shots; five or six received placebo; per-sample allocation not given. Sampling happened 63 days after the first vaccine or placebo injection. Aged 18-55 years, donor was enrolled in Boston around 2020. Produced via immunoSEQ multiplex PCR; TCRdb's table is partial and in-frame only. This sample has around 400,000 clones, with roughly four fifths found just once. CDR1 and CDR2 (germline): LNHDA, SQIVND (reference sequence). The CDR3 consists of 15 residues. Between the trimmed V and J ends, which lost 4 bases and 5 bases, there was a span of 17 bases.

Sequenced material: peripheral blood, taken in a trial of Ad26.COV2.S vaccine versus placebo. The sequence was obtained from a person aged 18-65 years who received the Ad26.COV2.S COVID-19 vaccine or a placebo. The chain employs TRBV19 and TRBJ1-1; no reliable D call. The DNA of the CDR3 is TGTGCCAGTAGTACCTCCTGGGAGGCTTTAACTGAAGCTTTCTTT. This sequence encodes CASSTSWEALTEAFF. Looking up the rest from reference TRBV19 and TRBJ1-1 gives the full variable domain: DGGITQSPKYLFRKEGQNVTLSCEQNLNHDAMYWYRQDPGQGLRLIYYSQIVNDFQKGDIAEGYSVSREKKESFPLTVTSAQKNPTAFYLCASSTSWEALTEAFFGQGTRLTVV.